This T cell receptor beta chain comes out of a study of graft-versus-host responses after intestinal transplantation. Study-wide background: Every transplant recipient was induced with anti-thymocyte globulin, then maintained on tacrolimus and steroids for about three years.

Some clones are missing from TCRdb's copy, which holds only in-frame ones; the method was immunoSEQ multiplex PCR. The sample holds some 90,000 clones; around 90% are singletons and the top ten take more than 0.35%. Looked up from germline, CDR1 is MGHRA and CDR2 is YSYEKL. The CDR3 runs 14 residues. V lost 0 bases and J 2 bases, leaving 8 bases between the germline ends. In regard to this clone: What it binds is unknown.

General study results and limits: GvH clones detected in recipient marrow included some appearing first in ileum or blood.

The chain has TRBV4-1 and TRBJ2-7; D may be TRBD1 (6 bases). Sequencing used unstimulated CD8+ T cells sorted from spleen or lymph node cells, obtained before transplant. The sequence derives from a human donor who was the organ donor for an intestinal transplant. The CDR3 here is CASSQDQGTYEQYF. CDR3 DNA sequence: TGCGCCAGCAGCCAAGATCAGGGGACCTACGAGCAGTACTTC.